These T cell receptor beta chains were read from a single sample in a study of cytomegalovirus exposure and HLA in healthy donors. Clones were read by immunoSEQ multiplex PCR, and TCRdb kept only the in-frame ones, dropping some. The data contain 200,000 to 250,000 clones, roughly 87% of them singletons. The sample consisted of PBMCs. These receptors all come from a woman between 18 and 30 years old in good health and CMV-seropositive. Both conserved end residues are part of each CDR3. D genes are given only for firm matches. The listing skips clone size in some rows; elsewhere it reads once, few, many or a size class.

few	TRBJ1-2	.	TRBV2	TGTGCCAGCACACAGAGCTCCTCTAACTATGGCTACACCTTC	CASTQSSSNYGYTF
.	TRBJ2-7	TRBD2	TRBV27	TGTGCCAGCAGTCTATCCCCCGGGAGGGAGCAGTACTTC	CASSLSPGREQYF
.	TRBJ2-7	.	TRBV6-1	TGTGCCAGCAGTGACCTAGCAACAAACTACGAGCAGTACTTC	CASSDLATNYEQYF
.	TRBJ2-7	TRBD2	TRBV6-5	TGTGCCAGCAGTTACAAGGCTAGCGGGTGGTACGAGCAGTACTTC	CASSYKASGWYEQYF
.	TRBJ2-7	.	TRBV5-4	TGTGCCAGCAGCTTCAGAGGGGGACCCTACGAGCAGTACTTC	CASSFRGGPYEQYF
.	TRBJ1-1	TRBD1	TRBV28	TGTGCCAGCACCTACAGGGGGGAGAACACTGAAGCTTTCTTT	CASTYRGENTEAFF
.	TRBJ2-7	.	TRBV27	TGTGCCAGCAGTTTTGGCCCTGGCTACGAGCAGTACTTC	CASSFGPGYEQYF
.	TRBJ2-1	TRBD2	TRBV5-4	TGTGCCAGCAGCTTGGCGAGCGGGAGGGCATACAATGAGCAGTTCTTC	CASSLASGRAYNEQFF
.	TRBJ2-7	.	TRBV5-6	TGTGCCAGCAGCTCCGACAGCTACGAGCAGTACTTC	CASSSDSYEQYF
.	TRBJ2-2	.	TRBV7-8	TGTGCCAGCAGCTTAGATTTAGGGGCGACCGGGGAGCTGTTTTTT	CASSLDLGATGELFF
.	TRBJ2-1	TRBD1	TRBV28	TGTGCCAGCAGTTTAGGGACAGTGGGTGAGCAGTTCTTC	CASSLGTVGEQFF
.	TRBJ1-2	.	TRBV30	TGTGCCTGGAGCCCGAGAAGTAACTATGGCTACACCTTC	CAWSPRSNYGYTF
.	TRBJ2-7	TRBD1	TRBV29-1	TGCAGCGTTGATGGGATCGGGACAGGGAGCTCCTACGAGCAGTACTTC	CSVDGIGTGSSYEQYF
.	TRBJ2-3	.	TRBV7-6	TGTGCCAGCAGCTTAGAAGCGCCACTAACAGGGAGAAGCACAGATACGCAGTATTTT	CASSLEAPLTGRSTDTQYF
.	TRBJ1-5	TRBD1	TRBV10-1	TGCGCCAGCAGTGAGTATGACAGGGGCAATCAGCCCCAGCATTTT	CASSEYDRGNQPQHF
.	TRBJ1-1	.	TRBV30	TGTGCCTGGGATACAGGGTCCACTGAAGCTTTCTTT	CAWDTGSTEAFF
.	TRBJ1-5	.	TRBV27	TGTGCCAGCAGCTGGGAGGGGCTGGGGAATCAGCCCCAGCATTTT	CASSWEGLGNQPQHF
few	TRBJ2-6	.	TRBV28	TGTGCCAGCAGTGGGCAGGCCCTCTCTGGGGCCAACGTCCTGACTTTC	CASSGQALSGANVLTF
.	TRBJ2-7	TRBD2	TRBV6-5	TGTGCCAGGGACGGGACTAGCGGGACCTACGAGCAGTACTTC	CARDGTSGTYEQYF
.	TRBJ1-1	.	TRBV28	TGTGCCAGCAGTTCCCCCTTCGGGGGAAACACTGAAGCTTTCTTT	CASSSPFGGNTEAFF
.	TRBJ1-5	TRBD1	TRBV6-5	TGTGCCAGCAGTTACGGGACAGGAGGTCAGCCCCAGCATTTT	CASSYGTGGQPQHF
.	TRBJ2-7	.	TRBV6-5	TGTGCCAGCAGTTACGCGACTAGAGGTAACGAGCAGTACTTC	CASSYATRGNEQYF
.	TRBJ2-1	.	TRBV27	TGTGCCAGCAGTTCCAATTTCATTGATGAGCAGTTCTTC	CASSSNFIDEQFF
.	TRBJ2-7	.	TRBV29-1	TGCAGCGTTGAGGTGGCGTCTAGCTCCTACGAGCAGTACTTC	CSVEVASSSYEQYF
.	TRBJ1-4	.	TRBV28	TGTGCCAGCAGTTTATGGGCAGGGTACCATGAAAAACTGTTTTTT	CASSLWAGYHEKLFF
.	TRBJ2-3	TRBD2	TRBV10-3	TGTGCCTTACTAGCGGGGGCCACAGATACGCAGTATTTT	CALLAGATDTQYF
.	TRBJ2-3	TRBD1	TRBV5-1	TGCGCCAGCAGACAGGGGGTGAGCACAGATACGCAGTATTTT	CASRQGVSTDTQYF
.	TRBJ2-7	.	TRBV14	TGTGCCAGCAGCCAAGATGGAGAACAGGGTTGGTACGAGCAGTACTTC	CASSQDGEQGWYEQYF
.	TRBJ1-5	.	TRBV21-1	TGTGCCAGCAGCAAACCGGCAGGGGTCCTCCTGGTGCCCCAGCATTTT	CASSKPAGVLLVPQHF
.	TRBJ1-2	.	TRBV10-3	TGTGCCATCACCCCCTTGCAGGGAGCGGGTGTCGGTGGCTACACCTTC	CAITPLQGAGVGGYTF
.	TRBJ2-1	.	TRBV6-5	TGTGCCAGCAGTTCCCGGACCTGGACTGGCAATGAGCAGTTCTTC	CASSSRTWTGNEQFF
.	TRBJ2-3	TRBD1	TRBV27	TGTGCCAGCAGTCACCTGGGACAGACCCTCACAGATACGCAGTATTTT	CASSHLGQTLTDTQYF
.	TRBJ1-3	TRBD1	TRBV6-1	TGTGCCAGCAGGGGGACAGGGGGCGCGAACACCATATATTTT	CASRGTGGANTIYF
.	TRBJ2-5	.	TRBV5-1	TGCGCCAGCAGCTTGCTAGAGACCCAGTACTTC	CASSLLETQYF
.	TRBJ2-1	TRBD2	TRBV5-4	TGTGCCAGCAGCTTCGGCGGGAGCTCCTACAATGAGCAGTTCTTC	CASSFGGSSYNEQFF
once	TRBJ1-1	.	TRBV27	TGTGCCAGCAGTTTATCCCATCTGAACACTGAAGCTTTCTTT	CASSLSHLNTEAFF
.	TRBJ2-7	.	TRBV11-2	TGTGCCAGCACTACGTCGGGGTCCGAGCAGTACTTC	CASTTSGSEQYF
.	TRBJ2-7	TRBD1	TRBV11-2	TGTGCCAGCAGCTTTACCGGGACAGGGCACTACGAGCAGTACTTC	CASSFTGTGHYEQYF
.	TRBJ2-5	TRBD1	TRBV9	TGTGCCAGCAGCGTAGGGATCAGGGGGAAAGAGACCCAGTACTTC	CASSVGIRGKETQYF
.	TRBJ2-6	.	TRBV5-1	TGCGCCAGCAGCTTTTCGGGTTCTGGGGCCAACGTCCTGACTTTC	CASSFSGSGANVLTF
.	TRBJ2-3	.	TRBV7-6	TGTGCCAGCAGCCCTGAACCGGGTCCTATCACAGATACGCAGTATTTT	CASSPEPGPITDTQYF
once	TRBJ2-1	TRBD2	TRBV4-2	TGTGCCAGCAGCCAAGATTGGGGGGGGAAGAATGAGCAGTTCTTC	CASSQDWGGKNEQFF
.	TRBJ2-7	TRBD2	TRBV27	TGTGCCAGCAGTTTGGGGACTAGCGGTATCGAGCAGTACTTC	CASSLGTSGIEQYF
.	TRBJ1-1	.	TRBV6-5	TGTGCCAGCAGTTACACAGGGAACACTGAAGCTTTCTTT	CASSYTGNTEAFF
.	TRBJ2-7	.	TRBV4-1	TGCGCCAGCAGCCAAGATCAGCAGCGCTTCTACGAGCAGTACTTC	CASSQDQQRFYEQYF
.	TRBJ2-7	TRBD1	TRBV6-5	TGTGCCAGCAGCTCCGGGACAGGGGGGGACTACGAGCAGTACTTC	CASSSGTGGDYEQYF
.	TRBJ2-2	TRBD1	TRBV7-9	TGTGCCAGCAGCTCCGGGACAGAGATTTTCACCGGGGAGCTGTTTTTT	CASSSGTEIFTGELFF
once	TRBJ2-7	TRBD2	TRBV11-2	TGTGCCAGCAGCTTAGCGGCCGGGACTAAAACCGGGCAGTACTTC	CASSLAAGTKTGQYF
.	TRBJ1-5	TRBD1	TRBV10-3	TGTGCCATCAGTACCCAGGGGGTTCAGCCCCAGCATTTT	CAISTQGVQPQHF
.	TRBJ2-6	.	TRBV5-4	TGTGCCAGCAGCTTGGATCCGGGTTCTGGGGCCAACGTCCTGACTTTC	CASSLDPGSGANVLTF
few	TRBJ1-5	.	TRBV9	TGTGCCAGCAGCGTAACGGGGGTGAGCAATCAGCCCCAGCATTTT	CASSVTGVSNQPQHF
few	TRBJ2-7	TRBD2	TRBV28	TGTGCCACCTTGACTAGCGGGAGCTACGAGCAGTACTTC	CATLTSGSYEQYF
.	TRBJ1-1	.	TRBV7-9	TGTGCCAGCAGCTTAAGACTGGCGGTAAACACTGAAGCTTTCTTT	CASSLRLAVNTEAFF
.	TRBJ2-5	.	TRBV2	TGTGCCAGCAGTGAAGGGAGTCAGAGAGAGACCCAGTACTTC	CASSEGSQRETQYF
.	TRBJ2-7	TRBD2	TRBV5-1	TGCGCCAGCAGCTTGGGACTAGCGGGAGTCGTATACGAGCAGTACTTC	CASSLGLAGVVYEQYF
many	TRBJ2-7	.	TRBV1	TGCACCAGCAGCCAAGATAGGGAGGGTCCTTCCTACGAGCAGTACTTC	CTSSQDREGPSYEQYF
.	TRBJ2-7	TRBD1	TRBV5-4	TGTGCCAGCAGGAGACAGGGGATTGACTACGAGCAGTACTTC	CASRRQGIDYEQYF